Each of the 14 T cell receptor beta chains below was sequenced from the same sample in a study of cytomegalovirus exposure and HLA in healthy donors. TCRdb's copy holds only in-frame clones and misses some; the assay was immunoSEQ multiplex PCR. The data hold 55,000 to 75,000 clones, with about 92% observed a single time. The specimen was PBMCs. These TCRs come from a young man in good health and CMV-seropositive.

The chain links TRBV5-1 to TRBJ2-2; possibly TRBD2 for D (7 bases). From germline, CDR1 is SGHRS and CDR2 YFSETQ. The V gene lost 0 bases and the J gene lost 4 bases, with 10 bases spanning the gap. CDR3 length: 15 residues. CDR3: CASSLVGGLTGELFF. The DNA of the CDR3 is TGCGCCAGCAGCTTGGTGGGGGGGCTCACCGGGGAGCTGTTTTTT.

This chain connects TRBV7-8 to TRBJ2-5; perhaps TRBD2 as D (6 bases). Germline loops: CDR1 SGHVS, CDR2 FQNEAQ. The CDR3 is made up of 14 amino acids. With 3 bases removed from V and 2 bases from J, the gap between germline ends came to 10 bases. The CDR3 DNA reads TGTGCCAGCAGCTTCCGGGACTCTCAAGAGACCCAGTACTTC. This encodes CASSFRDSQETQYF.

This chain links TRBV11-2 with TRBJ2-5; a possible D gene is TRBD2 (6 bases). Per germline, CDR1 SGHAT and CDR2 FQNNGV. Trimming removed 0 bases at V and 4 bases at J, with 12 bases between. This CDR3 is 15 amino acids long. The CDR3 nucleotides are TGTGCCAGCAGCTTAGATGTCGGGAGAACAGAGACCCAGTACTTC. Translating it yields CASSLDVGRTETQYF.

V is TRBV10-1 and J is TRBJ1-4; 12 bases are a match to TRBD1. The CDR3 is 13 residues long. With 6 bases clipped from V and 12 bases from J, the junction kept 5 bases outside the gene matches. Germline CDR1 and CDR2: WNHNN and SYGVQD (reference sequence). DNA of the CDR3: TGCGCCAGCAGGGGACAGGGGGCGAGCGAACTGTTTTTT. Translating gives CASRGQGASELFF.

The rearrangement links TRBV5-1 to TRBJ2-1, with 8 nucleotides matching TRBD1. CDR1 SGHRS and CDR2 YFSETQ come from the germline V gene. V was clipped by 7 bases and J by 7 bases; unmatched bases: 16. This CDR3 region has 16 residues. The CDR3 region has the DNA TGCGCCAGCGGGGACCCCCAGGGGGCTGGGTGGAATGAGCAGTTCTTC. This codes for CASGDPQGAGWNEQFF.

This chain joins TRBV19 and TRBJ2-3; tentatively, D is TRBD1 (6 bases). This CDR3 has 14 amino acids. The V gene lost 2 bases and the J gene lost 5 bases, with 11 bases spanning the gap. Germline V CDR1 and CDR2: LNHDA, SQIVND (reference sequence). The CDR3 DNA reads as TGTGCCAGTAGTATAAGGGGGAGCCGAGATACGCAGTATTTT. Translation gives CASSIRGSRDTQYF.

V usage is TRBV7-6 and J usage is TRBJ1-3; D gene unclear. V was clipped by 1 base and J by 1 base, with 8 bases between them. The germline V gene encodes CDR1 SGHVS and CDR2 FNYEAQ. CDR3 length equals 15 residues. The CDR3 is CASSLGGLSGNTIYF. CDR3 nucleotide sequence: TGTGCCAGCAGCTTAGGAGGATTATCTGGAAACACCATATATTTT.

The chain employs TRBV29-1 and TRBJ2-1; D is perhaps TRBD1 (6 bases). The CDR3 loop spans 13 amino acids. The germline V gene has CDR1 SQVTM and CDR2 ANQGSEA. Trimming took 4 bases from V and 6 from J, leaving 13 bases between them. The CDR3 spells CSVARQGSNEQFF. The CDR3, as DNA: TGCAGCGTTGCTAGGCAGGGGAGCAATGAGCAGTTCTTC.

The rearrangement uses TRBV7-3 and TRBJ1-1, with 7 nucleotides matching TRBD1. J gave up 4 bases and V 1 base, and 6 bases lay outside the gene matches. Per germline, CDR1 SGHTA and CDR2 FQGTGA. The CDR3 covers 15 residues. CDR3 protein: CASSLKPGGSTEAFF. The CDR3 region has the DNA TGTGCCAGCAGCTTAAAACCAGGGGGTTCCACTGAAGCTTTCTTT.

This clone was picked up one time. This rearrangement joins TRBV14 to TRBJ2-3, with TRBD2 matching over 9 bases. Trimming removed 0 bases from V and 1 base from J; junction bases left unmatched: 8. This CDR3 is built from 18 residues. CDR1 and CDR2 (germline): SGHDN, FVKESK. This chain's CDR3 is CASSQDKLAGIGTDTQYF. CDR3 sequence (DNA): TGTGCCAGCAGCCAAGATAAGCTAGCGGGAATAGGCACAGATACGCAGTATTTT.

This clone rates as medium-sized (0.01 to 0.1%). The rearrangement uses TRBV10-2 and TRBJ2-7; the match to TRBD1 covers 8 bases. V shed 3 bases, J shed 3 bases, and the junction held 4 bases outside the gene matches. From germline, CDR1 is WSHSY and CDR2 SAAADI. The CDR3 spans 14 residues. CDR3 residues: CASSDSGTGYEQYF. CDR3 nucleotide sequence: TGCGCCAGCAGTGACTCCGGGACAGGCTACGAGCAGTACTTC.

V gene TRBV7-3 combines with J gene TRBJ2-3; D ambiguous. CDR3 length: 15 residues. Trimming took off 2 bases at V and 4 bases at J, with 13 bases between the two ends. CDR1 is SGHTA and CDR2 is FQGTGA in the germline V gene. CDR3 amino acids: CASSLGPGLPDTQYF. Here the CDR3 DNA reads TGTGCCAGCAGCTTAGGGCCAGGTCTTCCAGATACGCAGTATTTT.

V gene TRBV6-5 combines with J gene TRBJ2-2; perhaps TRBD2 as D (6 bases). The CDR3 spans 15 residues. In germline, CDR1 is MNHEY, CDR2 SVGAGI. The V end lost 2 bases, the J end lost 4 bases, and 11 bases lay between the germline ends. CDR3 coding DNA: TGTGCCAGCAGTTACGCGCCGCGGGGCACCGGGGAGCTGTTTTTT. It codes for CASSYAPRGTGELFF.

V is TRBV19 and J is TRBJ2-6; D ambiguous. V gave up 5 bases and J gave up 17 bases, with 22 bases separating them. The CDR3 has 14 amino acids. CDR1 is LNHDA, CDR2 SQIVND, per germline (reference sequence). The CDR3 reads CASSSTSALAVLTF. The CDR3 nucleotides read TGTGCCAGTAGTTCTACCTCGGCCCTTGCGGTCTTGACTTTC.